This T cell receptor (beta chain) was profiled in a study of blood T cell repertoires in COVID-19. Study at large: Specimens from acute and convalescent COVID-19 originated in the United States, Italy and Spain.

From germline, CDR1 is GTSNPN and CDR2 SVGIG (reference sequence). Losses at the gene ends were 2 bases for V and 6 bases for J; bases not matched to a gene: 12. There are 15 residues in the CDR3. Researchers sorted participants into cohorts using their self-reported clinical history. Repertoires were generated with immunoSEQ multiplex PCR, while TCRdb's copy carries only in-frame clones and drops some. Of nearly 250,000 clones in the sample, more than 70% are singletons; the top ten hold 2% to 2.5%. This TCR was sampled from a woman aged 45-60 years who had recovered from COVID-19. The chain employs TRBV30 and TRBJ1-1; 7 nucleotides align to TRBD1. Input material: PBMCs or T cells enriched from blood (not recorded which). The CDR3 region is CAWSPQVRDSAEAFF. In DNA, the CDR3 is TGTGCCTGGAGTCCCCAAGTGAGGGACAGCGCTGAAGCTTTCTTT.